The 16 T cell receptor beta chains below all came from one sample that was sequenced in a study of blood T cell repertoires in COVID-19. Profiling relied on immunoSEQ multiplex PCR, and the TCRdb table lists in-frame clones only, not all of them. The sample contains fewer than 250,000 clones, around 84% of which appear only once. The sample was peripheral blood. These TCRs come from a man aged 45-65 years with acute or convalescent COVID-19.

The chain is built from TRBV2 and TRBJ1-4, with 8 positions matching TRBD1. V lost 6 bases, J lost 0 bases, and 3 bases stayed unmatched. In germline, CDR1 is SNHLY, CDR2 FYNNEI. The length of the CDR3 is 15 residues. The chain's CDR3 is CASSGQGATNEKLFF. The CDR3 region has the DNA TGTGCCAGCAGCGGACAGGGTGCAACTAATGAAAAACTGTTTTTT.

The chain combines TRBV11-2 with TRBJ1-2, with unresolved D. In germline, CDR1 is SGHAT, CDR2 FQNNGV. The germline V and J ends were trimmed by 5 bases and 4 bases, with 17 bases remaining between them. This CDR3 is built from 15 residues. CDR3 DNA: TGTGCCAGCAGCGCTGCCGAGAGGTTGGTCTATGGCTACACCTTC. Translation gives CASSAAERLVYGYTF. The variable domain in full, with the rest retrieved from reference TRBV11-2 and TRBJ1-2, is EAGVAQSPRYKIIEKRQSVAFWCNPISGHATLYWYQQILGQGPKLLIQFQNNGVVDDSQLPKDRFSAERLKGVDSTLKIQPAKLEDSAVYLCASSAAERLVYGYTFGSGTRLTVV.

This clone was seen only once. CDR3 in amino acids: CASSFMGANTEAFF. CDR3 DNA: TGTGCCAGCAGCTTCATGGGAGCGAACACTGAAGCTTTCTTT. The rearrangement joins TRBV5-4 to TRBJ1-1; D remains unclear. Germline V lookup: CDR1 SGHNT, CDR2 YYREEE (reference sequence). This CDR3 spans 14 amino acids. The V end was cut by 2 bases, the J end by 1 base, with 9 bases between.

The chain joins TRBV5-4 to TRBJ2-4; TRBD1 might be the D (5 bases). Trimming took off 2 bases at V and 4 bases at J, with 7 bases between the two ends. The CDR3 is made up of 13 amino acids. Germline V gene sequence: CDR1 SGHNT, CDR2 YYREEE (reference sequence). The CDR3 bases are TGTGCCAGCAGCTTTGACAGAAAAAACATTCAGTACTTC. Its translation: CASSFDRKNIQYF.

The CDR3 loop reads CASCLAGGVVRGEQYF. CDR3 coding DNA: TGCGCCAGCTGTCTAGCGGGGGGCGTCGTTCGGGGGGAGCAGTACTTC. The chain couples TRBV10-2 to TRBJ2-7, with TRBD2 identical over 11 bases. CDR1 is WSHSY, CDR2 SAAADI, per germline. This CDR3 is built from 16 residues. V lost 8 bases to trimming and J lost 7 bases; unmatched junction nucleotides: 16.

The chain recombines TRBV18 with TRBJ2-7; tentatively, D is TRBD1 (6 bases). V lost 4 bases, J lost 6 bases, and 13 bases lay in between. The CDR3 consists of 13 residues. Germline CDR1 is KGHSH and CDR2 is LQKENI. The CDR3 region is CASSLTGSREQYF. DNA for the CDR3: TGTGCCAGCTCACTAACAGGGTCGCGCGAGCAGTACTTC.

The chain combines TRBV18 with TRBJ1-5; 7 bases align to TRBD1. CDR1 KGHSH and CDR2 LQKENI come from the germline V gene. J gave up 4 bases and V 4 bases, and 4 bases lay outside the gene matches. The CDR3 runs to 14 residues. CDR3 nucleotide sequence: TGTGCCAGCTCACAAGACAGGGCAAATCAGCCCCAGCATTTT. Protein sequence: CASSQDRANQPQHF.

This clone has only one observation. The chain carries TRBV30 and TRBJ1-2; TRBD1 aligns across 9 bases. CDR1 is GTSNPN and CDR2 is SVGIG in the germline V gene (reference sequence). The CDR3 is 13 amino acids. The CDR3 is CALSRDRDSGYTF. CDR3 sequence (DNA): TGTGCTCTGTCCCGGGACAGGGATTCAGGCTACACCTTC.

The rearrangement links TRBV18 to TRBJ1-1, with a tentative D call TRBD1 (5 bases). The germline CDR1 and CDR2 sequences are KGHSH and LQKENI. This CDR3 spans 16 amino acids. Trimming cost V 3 bases and J 5 bases, with 19 bases left between them. The CDR3 protein is CASSPPGREIGTEAFF. CDR3 coding DNA: TGTGCCAGCTCACCGCCGGGACGGGAGATCGGAACTGAAGCTTTCTTT.

The table lists this clone with a few counts. This sequence joins TRBV29-1 and TRBJ2-7, with TRBD1 matching over 7 bases. The V gene's germline CDR1 is SQVTM and CDR2 ANQGSEA. The CDR3 extends over 13 amino acids. The J segment lost 0 bases and the V segment lost 4 bases, leaving 3 bases of the junction unmatched. Here the CDR3 reads CSVATGTSYEQYF. The CDR3 DNA reads as TGCAGCGTTGCGACAGGGACCTCCTACGAGCAGTACTTC.

The CDR3 here is CASSSDWVGGELFF. The CDR3 DNA is TGTGCCAGTAGTTCGGACTGGGTTGGCGGGGAGCTGTTTTTT. The V call is TRBV19, the J call TRBJ2-2, with D possibly being TRBD2 (5 bases). Germline lookup yields CDR1 LNHDA and CDR2 SQIVND (reference sequence). CDR3 size: 14 residues. Trimming took 5 bases from V and 7 from J, leaving 14 bases between them.

The chain uses TRBV2 and TRBJ1-6; 8 nucleotides line up with TRBD1. Germline V gives CDR1 SNHLY, CDR2 FYNNEI. CDR3 length: 16 residues. J gave up 0 bases and V 6 bases, and 4 bases lay outside the gene matches. The DNA for the CDR3 is TGTGCCAGCAGCGGGGACAGGAGCTCCTATAATTCACCCCTCCACTTT. Its protein product is CASSGDRSSYNSPLHF. The whole variable domain, filled in from reference TRBV2 and TRBJ1-6, reads EPEVTQTPSHQVTQMGQEVILRCVPISNHLYFYWYRQILGQKVEFLVSFYNNEISEKSEIFDDQFSVERPDGSNFTLKIRSTKLEDSAMYFCASSGDRSSYNSPLHFGNGTRLTVT.

The chain has TRBV19 and TRBJ2-7, with a possible D match to TRBD1 (5 bases). The germline V gene encodes CDR1 LNHDA and CDR2 SQIVND (reference sequence). The V and J ends lost 6 bases and 0 bases respectively, with 9 bases between them. CDR3 size: 13 residues. The CDR3: CASSNGASYEQYF. DNA for the CDR3: TGTGCCAGTAGCAATGGGGCCTCCTACGAGCAGTACTTC.

This chain uses TRBV5-4 with TRBJ2-5, with 13 bases fitting TRBD2. This CDR3 region has 18 residues. Germline-derived CDR1 and CDR2 are SGHNT and YYREEE (reference sequence). After removal of 0 bases from V and 4 bases from J, the junction contained 9 bases not matched to a gene. The DNA for the CDR3 is TGTGCCAGCAGCTTGGCCGGGACTAGCGGGGTCAGGGGAGAGACCCAGTACTTC. It yields the protein CASSLAGTSGVRGETQYF.

Written as DNA, the CDR3 is TGTGCCAGCAGTTATTTGGCGGGCAATCAGCCCCAGCATTTT. It encodes CASSYLAGNQPQHF. V gene TRBV6-2 or TRBV6-3 combines with J gene TRBJ1-5; D is undetermined. The CDR3 consists of 14 residues. V lost 3 bases, J lost 2 bases, and 8 bases lay in between. In germline, CDR1 is MNHEY, CDR2 SVGEGT.

The genes are TRBV7-3 and TRBJ2-5, with 7 bases matching TRBD1. J lost 4 bases, V lost 5 bases, and 4 bases had no gene match. CDR3 length: 13 amino acids. From germline, CDR1 is SGHTA and CDR2 FQGTGA. CDR3 DNA: TGTGCCAGCAGCCCCCGGGACAGAGAGACCCAGTACTTC. Amino acid sequence: CASSPRDRETQYF.